Included here is one TCR beta chain sequence, with context. Its antigen is as yet unknown. This CDR3 has 14 amino acids. Germline CDR1 is KGHSH and CDR2 is LQKENI. This sample is drawn from a study of monozygotic twins with inflammatory bowel disease. General study findings and limits: Other individuals had fewer clonotypes in common with IBD patients than with healthy twins, especially with disease activity.

The authors used about 3,500 ng of total RNA per TCR library. Across eight separate reactions for each sample, cDNA was made. TCRalpha and TCRbeta cDNA underwent two nested PCRs of around 15 and 9 cycles. TCRdb processed the 5' RACE reads again and assigns one entry to each CDR3 protein, with no DNA. The sample holds about 380,000 distinct CDR3 sequences. V gene TRBV18 combines with J gene TRBJ2-7; without DNA, the TCRdb call of TRBD1 cannot be checked. This clonotype was sampled from a human donor with ulcerative colitis or Crohn's disease, or a healthy co-twin of an affected twin (not recorded which). The specimen was blood. The CDR3 reads CASSPTGGSNEQYF.